Presented here are 19 T cell receptor beta chains from one specimen sequenced in a study of cytomegalovirus exposure and HLA in healthy donors. Researchers ran the PCR with 60 Vbeta and 13 Jbeta primers. Clones were sequenced by immunoSEQ multiplex PCR, and TCRdb holds only the in-frame ones, with some missing. The repertoire holds over 200,000 clones, with around nine tenths as singletons. Sequencing was carried out using PBMCs. These receptor sequences come from a woman aged 18-29 years in good health and CMV-seronegative.

The genes are TRBV30 and TRBJ2-1, with TRBD2 matching 13 bases. This CDR3 region has 18 residues. CDR1 and CDR2 (germline): GTSNPN, SVGIG (reference sequence). V shed 0 bases and J 6 bases; nucleotides not matched to a gene: 11. Here the CDR3 DNA reads TGTGCCTGGAGTGTATGGTTGGGAGGACTAGCGGGGGTCAATGAGCAGTTCTTC. Protein product: CAWSVWLGGLAGVNEQFF.

This clone was recorded only once. The chain has TRBV7-9 and TRBJ1-2, with D uncertain. Trimming removed 5 bases from V and 6 bases from J, with 13 bases in between. Germline lookup yields CDR1 SEHNR and CDR2 FQNEAQ (reference sequence). CDR3 length equals 13 residues. CDR3: CASSVPWENGYTF. Here the CDR3 DNA reads TGTGCCAGCAGCGTACCGTGGGAGAATGGCTACACCTTC.

The chain couples TRBV5-1 to TRBJ2-4; no clear D. V lost 0 bases to trimming and J lost 8 bases, with 6 bases between them. The CDR3 runs to 12 residues. In germline, CDR1 is SGHRS, CDR2 YFSETQ. The DNA of the CDR3 is TGCGCCAGCAGCTTGGGTACTGACATTCAGTACTTC. It is translated as CASSLGTDIQYF.

This chain uses TRBV11-3 with TRBJ2-1; TRBD2 matches 11 bases. The germline V gene encodes CDR1 SGHNT and CDR2 YENEEA. With 5 bases clipped from V and 4 bases from J, the junction kept 10 bases outside the gene matches. This CDR3 is built from 17 residues. The CDR3 region is CASSPGGLAGGYNEQFF. The CDR3 DNA reads TGTGCCAGCAGCCCCGGCGGTCTAGCGGGAGGTTACAATGAGCAGTTCTTC.

In its sample, this clone was seen once. The CDR3 loop reads CASSLRGDRGEKLFF. The DNA of the CDR3 is TGTGCCAGCTCACTTAGAGGGGACAGGGGTGAAAAACTGTTTTTT. This chain connects TRBV4-2 to TRBJ1-4, with 10 positions matching TRBD1. CDR1 and CDR2 from the germline V gene are LGHNA and YNFKEQ. The trim removed 8 bases at V and 7 bases at J, leaving 10 bases unmatched. This CDR3 has 15 residues.

Written as DNA, the CDR3 is TGCGCCAGCAGCCAAGATATTCCCACGTCTAGCGGGACCAATGAGCAGTTCTTC. Translating it yields CASSQDIPTSSGTNEQFF. The chain combines TRBV4-3 with TRBJ2-1; 9 nucleotides agree with TRBD2. Germline V CDR1 and CDR2: LGHNA, YSLEER. V gave up 0 bases and J gave up 6 bases; unmatched junction bases: 12. This CDR3 contains 18 residues.

The table lists this clone with a few counts. The J gene is TRBJ1-2, the V gene TRBV11-3; no definite D call. The CDR3 runs to 15 residues. Germline CDR1 is SGHNT and CDR2 is YENEEA. V was clipped by 5 bases and J by 4 bases, with 17 bases between them. The CDR3 is CASSTEGERPYGYTF. As DNA, the CDR3 is TGTGCCAGCAGCACCGAGGGAGAACGGCCCTATGGCTACACCTTC.

In its sample, this clone was seen a few times. The gene calls are TRBV5-6 and TRBJ2-1; unclear D gene. The CDR3 is 16 residues long. CDR1 is SGHDT, CDR2 YYEEEE, per germline. Trimming pared 2 bases from V and 4 bases from J, leaving 16 bases between. The CDR3 protein is CASSLAASTLYNEQFF. CDR3 DNA sequence: TGTGCCAGCAGCTTAGCAGCGAGTACTCTTTACAATGAGCAGTTCTTC.

The V call is TRBV6-6, the J call TRBJ2-3, with 10 bases identical to TRBD2. Germline lookup yields CDR1 MNHNY and CDR2 SVGAGI (reference sequence). The CDR3 spans 15 residues. The trim removed 9 bases at V and 7 bases at J, leaving 13 bases unmatched. The DNA for the CDR3 is TGTGCCAGGGAGGCTCTAGCGGGAGAGGTTTATACGCAGTATTTT. This encodes CAREALAGEVYTQYF.

This chain connects TRBV5-5 to TRBJ1-4; TRBD1 might be the D (6 bases). The CDR3 spans 15 residues. Germline CDR1 and CDR2: SGHKS and YYEKEE (reference sequence). The germline V and J ends were trimmed by 3 bases and 11 bases, with 20 bases remaining between them. The CDR3 region has the DNA TGTGCCAGCAGCTCCCGTTTGATGGCAGGGGATAAACTGTTTTTT. It is translated as CASSSRLMAGDKLFF.

This chain uses TRBV19 with TRBJ1-5; D unresolved. V lost 10 bases and J 3 bases, leaving 13 bases between the germline ends. The CDR3 spans 13 residues. Germline V lookup: CDR1 LNHDA, CDR2 SQIVND (reference sequence). The CDR3 DNA follows: TGTGCCACCTCGCGGGGTACCAATCAGCCCCAGCATTTT. Translation: CATSRGTNQPQHF.

The chain uses TRBV7-9 and TRBJ2-3; 7 bases match TRBD2. This CDR3 spans 16 amino acids. The V segment lost 5 bases and the J segment 2 bases; nucleotides outside the gene matches: 10. CDR1 SEHNR and CDR2 FQNEAQ come from the germline V gene (reference sequence). This chain's CDR3 is CASSPGTTDVTDTQYF. In nucleotides, the CDR3 is TGTGCCAGCAGCCCGGGGACTACTGATGTCACAGATACGCAGTATTTT.

The rearrangement links TRBV7-9 to TRBJ2-1; 10 nucleotides align to TRBD2. The CDR3 is 17 amino acids. Germline V CDR1 and CDR2: SEHNR, FQNEAQ (reference sequence). Trimming cost V 4 bases and J 6 bases; bases outside gene matches: 12. The CDR3 DNA reads TGTGCCAGCAGCTCCTCCCCTTCTAGCGGGGGAACCAATGAGCAGTTCTTC. Residues: CASSSSPSSGGTNEQFF.

J is TRBJ2-1 and V is TRBV15; no reliable D call. Germline CDR1 is LNHNV and CDR2 is YYDKDF (reference sequence). The length of the CDR3 is 12 residues. V was clipped by 0 bases and J by 10 bases, with 7 bases between them. CDR3 sequence: CATSRDFPEQFF. CDR3 DNA sequence: TGTGCCACCAGCAGAGACTTCCCGGAGCAGTTCTTC.

The genes are TRBV12-1 and TRBJ1-1; the D call in the table, TRBD1, was not verified against the DNA. TRBV12-1 counts as a pseudogene. CDR3 length: 14 residues. The CDR3 loop reads CASSFVVRDREAFF. The DNA for the CDR3 is TGTGCCAGCAGCTTTGTCGTAAGGGACAGGGAAGCTTTCTTT.

The V gene is TRBV6-5, the J gene TRBJ2-2; no definite D call. Germline CDR1 and CDR2: MNHEY and SVGAGI. Trimming cost V 5 bases and J 1 base, with 11 bases left between them. CDR3 length: 15 residues. CDR3 loop: CASSKIQMNTGELFF. CDR3 bases: TGTGCCAGCAGTAAGATACAAATGAACACCGGGGAGCTGTTTTTT.

The chain uses TRBV7-2 and TRBJ2-7; 7 nucleotides agree with TRBD2. Germline CDR1 reads SGHTA; CDR2 reads FQGNSA. The CDR3 consists of 15 residues. J was trimmed by 0 bases and V by 5 bases; bases with no gene match: 7. The chain's CDR3 is CASSPSGTYSYEQYF. DNA of the CDR3: TGTGCCAGCAGCCCGAGCGGGACCTACTCCTACGAGCAGTACTTC.

The rearrangement joins TRBV11-2 to TRBJ2-3, with 13 bases lining up with TRBD2. V shed 5 bases, J shed 4 bases, and the junction held 12 bases outside the gene matches. Germline loops: CDR1 SGHAT, CDR2 FQNNGV. This CDR3 comprises 18 residues. The CDR3 DNA reads TGTGCCAGCAGCACCTGGACTAGCGGGGGCCTTCTGGCAGATACGCAGTATTTT. This gives the protein CASSTWTSGGLLADTQYF.

This chain uses TRBV19 with TRBJ2-4; possible D gene TRBD2, 6 bases. Trimming removed 4 bases from V and 0 bases from J, with 13 bases in between. The CDR3 runs to 16 residues. Per the germline V gene, CDR1 is LNHDA and CDR2 is SQIVND (reference sequence). CDR3 sequence reads: CASSTVAGLAKNIQYF. The CDR3 DNA reads as TGTGCCAGTAGTACTGTGGCGGGACTAGCCAAAAACATTCAGTACTTC.